A single sample gave rise to the 20 T cell receptor beta chains below, sequenced in a study of blood T cell repertoires in COVID-19. Only in-frame clones appear in the TCRdb table, and some are missing; sequencing was by immunoSEQ multiplex PCR. The data hold roughly 200,000 clones, with roughly 80% observed a single time. Input material: peripheral blood. The receptors shown here come from a man in his fifties with active or convalescent COVID-19.

The chain links TRBV2 to TRBJ1-1; D is undetermined. The CDR3 contains 15 residues. Germline assignment: CDR1 SNHLY and CDR2 FYNNEI. Trimming pared 1 base from V and 3 bases from J, leaving 12 bases between. This CDR3 is CASSEDPNRDTEAFF. The DNA of the CDR3 is TGTGCCAGCAGTGAAGACCCGAACCGGGACACTGAAGCTTTCTTT.

V usage is TRBV4-2 and J usage is TRBJ2-3, with 10 bases that match TRBD2. The CDR3 consists of 18 residues. Germline V gene data show CDR1 as LGHNA and CDR2 as YNFKEQ. The V segment lost 4 bases and the J segment 0 bases; nucleotides outside the gene matches: 10. CDR3 sequence: CASSPGRTSGLSTDTQYF. In DNA form, the CDR3 reads TGTGCCAGCAGCCCGGGCCGGACTAGCGGATTGAGCACAGATACGCAGTATTTT.

The gene calls are TRBV28 and TRBJ1-6, with D hard to call. The germline V gene encodes CDR1 MDHEN and CDR2 SYDVKM. The CDR3 sequence is 13 residues long. The V gene lost 2 bases and the J gene lost 9 bases, with 8 bases spanning the gap. The CDR3 nucleotides are TGTGCCAGCAGTTTAGGGAGTCCTTCACCCCTCCACTTT. Residues: CASSLGSPSPLHF.

The chain uses TRBV29-1 and TRBJ1-2, with D unresolved. Between the trimmed V and J ends, which lost 1 base and 4 bases, there was a span of 7 bases. CDR3 size: 12 residues. CDR1 is SQVTM, CDR2 ANQGSEA, per germline. CDR3: CSVEGQSYGYTF. In DNA form, the CDR3 reads TGCAGCGTTGAAGGGCAAAGCTATGGCTACACCTTC. Looking up the rest from reference TRBV29-1 and TRBJ1-2 gives the full variable domain: SAVISQKPSRDICQRGTSLTIQCQVDSQVTMMFWYRQQPGQSLTLIATANQGSEATYESGFVIDKFPISRPNLTFSTLTVSNMSPEDSSIYLCSVEGQSYGYTFGSGTRLTVV.

The J gene is TRBJ2-2, the V gene TRBV7-9, with TRBD1 as a possible D gene (5 bases). V dropped 6 bases and J dropped 5 bases, with 7 bases sitting between them. The CDR3 has 12 residues. Germline V CDR1 and CDR2: SEHNR, FQNEAQ (reference sequence). The CDR3 DNA reads TGTGCCAGCAGACCAGGGACCGGGGAGCTGTTTTTT. It is translated as CASRPGTGELFF.

The chain uses TRBV9 and TRBJ2-5, with 9 bases that match TRBD2. The J segment lost 5 bases and the V segment lost 0 bases, leaving 2 bases of the junction unmatched. Germline V gene data show CDR1 as SGDLS and CDR2 as YYNGEE. The CDR3 spans 14 residues. The CDR3 spells CASSVGSGGETQYF. CDR3 bases: TGTGCCAGCAGCGTAGGCAGCGGGGGGGAGACCCAGTACTTC.

This chain uses TRBV15 with TRBJ2-6; no definite D call. This CDR3 has 14 amino acids. V was cut by 6 bases and J by 0 bases, with 6 bases left in between. Germline CDR1 reads LNHNV; CDR2 reads YYDKDF (reference sequence). The CDR3 region has the DNA TGTGCCACCAGTAGCTTCTCTGGGGCCAACGTCCTGACTTTC. Residues: CATSSFSGANVLTF.

This clone was counted only a few times. The V call is TRBV7-6, the J call TRBJ2-1; D might be TRBD2 (5 bases). The CDR3 contains 13 residues. Trimming pared 0 bases from V and 9 bases from J, leaving 9 bases between. CDR1 is SGHVS and CDR2 is FNYEAQ in the germline V gene. CDR3 DNA sequence: TGTGCCAGCAGCTTAGCCATGAGCGGTGAGCAGTTCTTC. Its protein product is CASSLAMSGEQFF.

The CDR3 DNA sequence: TGTGCCAGCACCTCGAGACAGGGGGCATCTGAAGCTTTCTTT. Protein product: CASTSRQGASEAFF. The chain is built from TRBV25-1 and TRBJ1-1; 10 nucleotides align to TRBD1. This CDR3 spans 14 amino acids. Trimming removed 7 bases from V and 6 bases from J; junction bases left unmatched: 8. CDR1 is MGHDK and CDR2 is SYGVNS in the germline V gene.

This clone was counted once. The CDR3 loop reads CASSGTGSYEQYF. The CDR3 DNA sequence: TGCGCCAGCAGCGGGACAGGGTCCTACGAGCAGTACTTC. The gene calls are TRBV5-1 and TRBJ2-7; the match to TRBD1 covers 9 bases. V shed 4 bases, J shed 1 base, and the junction held 0 bases outside the gene matches. CDR3 size: 13 residues. Germline V lookup: CDR1 SGHRS, CDR2 YFSETQ. Filled out from reference TRBV5-1 and TRBJ2-7, the complete variable domain reads KAGVTQTPRYLIKTRGQQVTLSCSPISGHRSVSWYQQTPGQGLQFLFEYFSETQRNKGNFPGRFSGRQFSNSRSEMNVSTLELGDSALYLCASSGTGSYEQYFGPGTRLTVT.

The genes are TRBV2 and TRBJ2-2; the D is unclear. The CDR3 is 14 residues long. V lost 6 bases, J lost 1 base, and 9 bases lay in between. The germline CDR1 and CDR2 sequences are SNHLY and FYNNEI. The CDR3 loop reads CASRVAVNTGELFF. In DNA, the CDR3 is TGTGCCAGCAGAGTGGCAGTGAACACCGGGGAGCTGTTTTTT. The full variable domain, rest sourced from reference TRBV2 and TRBJ2-2, is EPEVTQTPSHQVTQMGQEVILRCVPISNHLYFYWYRQILGQKVEFLVSFYNNEISEKSEIFDDQFSVERPDGSNFTLKIRSTKLEDSAMYFCASRVAVNTGELFFGEGSRLTVL.

The rearrangement links TRBV9 to TRBJ2-1; D perhaps matches TRBD1 (5 bases). CDR3 length: 15 residues. The ends were cut back, 0 bases at V and 10 bases at J, with 17 bases in the middle. From germline, CDR1 is SGDLS and CDR2 YYNGEE. For the CDR3, the DNA is TGTGCCAGCAGCGTAGTGGAGTCCCAGTGGGGCGAGCAGTTCTTC. This gives the protein CASSVVESQWGEQFF.

The V call is TRBV7-9, the J call TRBJ2-2, with TRBD1 matching 9 bases. This CDR3 is built from 19 residues. V was clipped by 3 bases and J by 1 base; unmatched bases: 12. The germline V gene has CDR1 SEHNR and CDR2 FQNEAQ (reference sequence). The DNA of the CDR3 is TGTGCCAGCAGCTTCCGCCACTGGACAGGGGAGGAGAACACCGGGGAGCTGTTTTTT. This sequence encodes CASSFRHWTGEENTGELFF. The full variable domain, with the rest looked up from reference TRBV7-9 and TRBJ2-2, is DTGVSQNPRHKITKRGQNVTFRCDPISEHNRLYWYRQTLGQGPEFLTYFQNEAQLEKSRLLSDRFSAERPKGSFSTLEIQRTEQGDSAMYLCASSFRHWTGEENTGELFFGEGSRLTVL.

This clone was observed a few times. This may arise from a read error, as a much more abundant clone is one base away. V and J are TRBV3-1 (or the pseudogene TRBV3-2) and TRBJ2-7; no definite D call. There are 11 residues in the CDR3. CDR1 LGHDT and CDR2 YNNKEL come from the germline V gene (reference sequence). V lost 5 bases and J lost 3, with 5 bases in between. The CDR3 region is CASSSHYEQYF. The DNA of the CDR3 is TGTGCCAGCAGCTCCCACTACGAGCAGTACTTC.

The V call is TRBV27, the J call TRBJ2-7, with 11 bases fitting TRBD1. Trimming at V came to 10 bases and at J to 2 bases, leaving 16 bases not matched to a gene. This CDR3 is built from 17 residues. The germline gives CDR1 MNHEY, CDR2 SMNVEV (reference sequence). This CDR3 is CATPFRPGTGGPYEQYF. Here the CDR3 DNA reads TGTGCCACCCCATTCCGGCCAGGGACAGGGGGTCCCTACGAGCAGTACTTC.

The gene calls are TRBV7-9 and TRBJ2-7; D is possibly TRBD1 (5 bases). Trimming stripped 5 bases from V and 2 bases from J, with 10 bases between. Germline V lookup: CDR1 SEHNR, CDR2 FQNEAQ (reference sequence). This CDR3 is 13 amino acids long. The CDR3 spells CASSATATYEQYF. The CDR3 DNA follows: TGTGCCAGCAGCGCGACAGCCACCTACGAGCAGTACTTC.

The V call is TRBV6-2 or TRBV6-3, the J call TRBJ2-7; 8 nucleotides line up with TRBD1. The CDR3 has 14 amino acids. Germline CDR1 and CDR2: MNHEY and SVGEGT. Trimming took 7 bases from V and 5 from J; bases not matched to a gene: 10. CDR3 residues: CASTPTGALDEQYF. The DNA for the CDR3 is TGTGCCAGCACCCCGACAGGGGCTTTGGACGAGCAGTACTTC.

The J gene is TRBJ1-5, the V gene TRBV30, with no clear D. Between the trimmed V and J ends, which lost 0 bases and 0 bases, there was a span of 6 bases. The CDR3 has 14 residues. Germline CDR1 and CDR2: GTSNPN and SVGIG (reference sequence). In DNA form, the CDR3 reads TGTGCCTGGAGTGTTGGCAATAGCAATCAGCCCCAGCATTTT. Protein sequence: CAWSVGNSNQPQHF.

The V call is TRBV7-8, the J call TRBJ2-2; 7 nucleotides line up with TRBD1. The CDR3 consists of 15 residues. The germline CDR1 and CDR2 sequences are SGHVS and FQNEAQ. The V segment lost 3 bases and the J segment 2 bases; nucleotides outside the gene matches: 3. The CDR3 DNA is TGTGCCAGCAGCTTCCGGGACAGTAACACCGGGGAGCTGTTTTTT. The encoded protein is CASSFRDSNTGELFF.

The chain has TRBV3-1 (or the pseudogene TRBV3-2) and TRBJ2-2; 11 bases are shared with TRBD1. CDR1 is LGHDT and CDR2 is YNNKEL in the germline V gene (reference sequence). The CDR3 extends over 15 amino acids. J was trimmed by 5 bases and V by 4 bases; bases with no gene match: 3. CDR3 sequence: CASSRGQGGTGELFF. CDR3 DNA: TGTGCCAGCAGCCGGGGACAGGGGGGAACCGGGGAGCTGTTTTTT.